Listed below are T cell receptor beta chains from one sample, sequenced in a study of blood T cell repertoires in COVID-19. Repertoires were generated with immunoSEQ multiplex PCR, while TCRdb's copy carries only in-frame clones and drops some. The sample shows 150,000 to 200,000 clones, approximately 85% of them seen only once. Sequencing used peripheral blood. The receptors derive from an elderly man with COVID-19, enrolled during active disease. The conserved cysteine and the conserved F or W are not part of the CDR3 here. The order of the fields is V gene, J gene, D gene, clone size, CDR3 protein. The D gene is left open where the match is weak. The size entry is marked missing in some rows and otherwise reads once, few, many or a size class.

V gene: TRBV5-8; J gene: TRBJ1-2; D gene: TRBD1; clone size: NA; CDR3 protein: ASRFGQGEEGYT
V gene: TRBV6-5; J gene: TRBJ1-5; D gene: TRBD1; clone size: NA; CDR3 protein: ASRGTGGQPQH
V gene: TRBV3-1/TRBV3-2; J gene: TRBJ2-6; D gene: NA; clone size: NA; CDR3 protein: ASSPLGPGANVLT
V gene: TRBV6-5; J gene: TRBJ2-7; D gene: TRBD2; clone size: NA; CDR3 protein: ASRPGTSFTEQY
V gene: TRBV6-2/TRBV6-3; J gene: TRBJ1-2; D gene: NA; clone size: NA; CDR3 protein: ASSYSSRGGYT
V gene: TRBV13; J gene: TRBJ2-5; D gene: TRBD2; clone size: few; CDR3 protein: ASSLGLAGGQETQY
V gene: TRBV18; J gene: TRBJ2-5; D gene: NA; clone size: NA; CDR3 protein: ASSRRDTQETQY
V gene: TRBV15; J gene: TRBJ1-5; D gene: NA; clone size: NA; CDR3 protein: ATSSQIQPQH
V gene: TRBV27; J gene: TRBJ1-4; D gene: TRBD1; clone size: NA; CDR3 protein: APKRGQDNEKLF
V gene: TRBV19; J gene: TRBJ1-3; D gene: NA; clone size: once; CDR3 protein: ASRLGTLGNTIY
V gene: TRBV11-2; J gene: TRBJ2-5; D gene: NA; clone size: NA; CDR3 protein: ASSLGRGETQY
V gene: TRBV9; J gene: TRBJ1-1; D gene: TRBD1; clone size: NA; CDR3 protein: ASSLPGTVGRTEAF
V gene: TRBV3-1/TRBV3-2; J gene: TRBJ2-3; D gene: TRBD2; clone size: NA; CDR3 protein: ASSHIGTSGGFLRTDTQY